The clone carrying this T cell receptor (beta chain) has only one observation. The entry originates in a study of blood T cells in healthy people across ages. Sample-barcoded 5' priming and a J-beta primer mix drove a second PCR of roughly 6 to 12 cycles. MiXCR, applied by TCRdb to the 5' RACE reads, yields one record per CDR3 protein. Found here are more than 800,000 distinct CDR3 sequences, less than 35% of them singletons; the top ten hold roughly 17%. V shed 4 bases and J 2 bases; nucleotides not matched to a gene: 7. Germline V CDR1 and CDR2: SGHRS, YFSETQ. This CDR3 is 16 amino acids long. The chain is built from TRBV5-1 and TRBJ2-1, with 9 bases that match TRBD2. This receptor was identified in an elderly woman in good health. The sequencing sample was made of blood. The CDR3 sequence: CASSPGGGGAYNEQFF. CDR3 in DNA: TGCGCCAGCAGCCCTGGAGGCGGGGGGGCCTACAATGAGCAGTTCTTC.